The T cell receptor (beta chain) described here comes from a study of cytomegalovirus exposure and HLA in healthy donors. Notes on the study in general: Owing to their indistinguishability, certain V segments, notably TRBV6-2 and TRBV6-3, were excluded.

The primer mix had 60 Vbeta and 13 Jbeta primers. TCRdb keeps only in-frame clones here, not all; method: immunoSEQ multiplex PCR. The table lists roughly 40,000 clones. The CDR3 runs to 12 residues. V lost 8 bases to trimming and J lost 2 bases; unmatched junction nucleotides: 3. The germline V gene has CDR1 MNHNS and CDR2 SASEGT. Concerning this clone itself: As yet, its antigen is unknown.

The rearrangement links TRBV6-1 to TRBJ2-7; TRBD1 agrees at 7 bases. Sequencing was done on a sample of PBMCs. The receptor comes from a male donor in good health and CMV-seronegative. The DNA of the CDR3 is TGTGCCAGCTGGACAGGACCCTACGAGCAGTACTTC. It yields the protein CASWTGPYEQYF.